A selection of T cell receptor beta chains follows, all from one sample in a study of blood T cell repertoires in COVID-19. Data came from immunoSEQ multiplex PCR; TCRdb stores just in-frame clones and leaves some out. The table lists about 220,000 clones, 80% of them singletons. The sample consisted of peripheral blood. Receptors originate from a woman aged 70-85 years with acute or convalescent COVID-19. Both conserved end residues are part of each CDR3. Fields, in order: clone size, J gene, V gene, D gene, CDR3 protein, CDR3 DNA. The D gene is left open where the match is weak. Clone size is stated in some rows and not others, as once, few, many or a class when expanded.

>.|TRBJ1-6|TRBV2|.
CASSGPAGEQLPLHF
TGTGCCAGCAGTGGACCCGCAGGCGAGCAGCTCCCCCTCCACTTT
>.|TRBJ1-2|TRBV6-5|.
CASSPDRTYGYTF
TGTGCCAGCAGTCCGGACAGAACCTATGGCTACACCTTC
>.|TRBJ2-3|TRBV21-1|.
CASSKFGGGTDTQYF
.
>.|TRBJ1-4|TRBV4-1|.
CASSQVTQPLSKLSTNEKLFF
TGCGCCAGCAGCCAAGTTACTCAACCCTTATCAAAGCTTTCAACTAATGAAAAACTGTTTTTT
>.|TRBJ2-4|TRBV6-1|TRBD2
CASSEQRGSDPAKNIQYF
TGTGCCAGCAGTGAACAGCGGGGGTCGGACCCTGCCAAAAACATTCAGTACTTC
>.|TRBJ2-1|TRBV19|.
CASMGYLEQFF
TGTGCCAGTATGGGCTACCTTGAGCAGTTCTTC
>.|TRBJ1-5|TRBV12-3/TRBV12-4|.
CASSSRVGQPQHF
TGTGCCAGCAGTTCCAGGGTAGGGCAGCCCCAGCATTTT
>.|TRBJ2-1|TRBV19|TRBD1
CASSTQGALYNEQFF
TGTGCCAGTAGTACACAGGGGGCGTTATACAATGAGCAGTTCTTC
>.|TRBJ2-3|TRBV6-1|.
CASSEAARGTDTQYF
TGTGCCAGCAGTGAAGCGGCCAGGGGCACAGATACGCAGTATTTT
>.|TRBJ2-5|TRBV29-1|TRBD1
CSVLDRVKETQYF
TGCAGCGTCCTGGACAGGGTTAAGGAGACCCAGTACTTC
>few|TRBJ2-3|TRBV7-6|.
CASSLEGRSTDTQYF
TGTGCCAGCAGCTTAGAGGGGAGGAGCACAGATACGCAGTATTTT
>.|TRBJ2-3|TRBV7-8|.
CASSKRVFRDTQYF
TGTGCCAGCAGCAAGAGGGTATTCAGGGATACGCAGTATTTT
>.|TRBJ1-5|TRBV4-3|.
CASSQDSQGKQPQHF
TGCGCCAGCAGCCAAGATAGCCAGGGAAAACAGCCCCAGCATTTT
>.|TRBJ2-7|TRBV7-2|.
CASSPGWGPKEQYF
TGTGCCAGCAGTCCCGGGTGGGGGCCTAAGGAGCAGTACTTC
>.|TRBJ2-7|TRBV4-1|TRBD1
CASSQGDRVFGYEQYF
TGCGCCAGCAGCCAAGGAGACAGGGTTTTTGGGTACGAGCAGTACTTC
>.|TRBJ1-5|TRBV5-8|.
CASSLGQSGGQPQHF
TGTGCCAGCAGCTTGGGTCAGTCTGGCGGGCAGCCCCAGCATTTT
>.|TRBJ2-7|TRBV10-3|.
CAITGTLGAEQYF
TGTGCCATTACCGGGACTTTGGGTGCCGAGCAGTACTTC
>.|TRBJ2-1|TRBV7-2|TRBD2
CASRGGGLNNEQFF
TGTGCCAGCAGGGGCGGGGGGTTGAACAATGAGCAGTTCTTC
>.|TRBJ2-3|TRBV7-3|TRBD1
CASSFDRESTDTQYF
TGTGCCAGCAGCTTCGACAGGGAAAGCACAGATACGCAGTATTTT
>.|TRBJ2-7|TRBV7-6|TRBD1
CASSLVEGQGVF
TGTGCCAGCAGCTTAGTAGAGGGACAGGGGGTCTTC
>many|TRBJ2-1|TRBV6-2/TRBV6-3|TRBD2
CASSYRTSVEQFF
TGTGCCAGCAGTTACAGGACTAGCGTGGAGCAGTTCTTC
>.|TRBJ1-6|TRBV3-1/TRBV3-2|.
CASSQGSDSPLHF
TGTGCCAGCAGCCAAGGTTCGGATTCACCCCTCCACTTT
>few|TRBJ2-3|TRBV24-1|.
CATSDFGAGYADTQYF
TGTGCCACCAGTGATTTCGGAGCGGGTTATGCAGATACGCAGTATTTT
>.|TRBJ2-1|TRBV19|.
CATTAGVYNEQFF
TGTGCCACCACGGCCGGGGTCTACAATGAGCAGTTCTTC
>.|TRBJ1-2|TRBV29-1|TRBD1
CSVGTGGSRGYTF
TGCAGCGTTGGGACAGGGGGGTCGAGAGGCTACACCTTC
>.|TRBJ2-7|TRBV5-8|.
CASSIPQAGEQYF
TGTGCCAGCAGCATTCCCCAGGCGGGCGAGCAGTACTTC
>.|TRBJ1-2|TRBV6-5|.
CASSSGQGYTF
TGTGCCAGCAGTAGCGGGCAAGGCTACACCTTC
>few|TRBJ1-2|TRBV15|.
CATSRDRNYGYTF
TGTGCCACCAGCAGAGATCGGAACTATGGCTACACCTTC
>.|TRBJ2-2|TRBV24-1|TRBD2
CATSDWGGTGELFF
TGTGCCACCAGTGATTGGGGGGGCACCGGGGAGCTGTTTTTT
>.|TRBJ2-7|TRBV5-1|.
CASSPPGFMHEQYF
TGCGCCAGCAGCCCCCCAGGGTTCATGCACGAGCAGTACTTC
>.|TRBJ2-5|TRBV5-4|.
CASSPQVKETQYF
TGTGCCAGCAGCCCACAGGTTAAAGAGACCCAGTACTTC
>.|TRBJ1-6|TRBV21-1|.
CASSTQTGRIRNSPLHF
TGTGCCAGCAGCACCCAAACGGGGAGAATCCGCAATTCACCCCTCCACTTT
>.|TRBJ2-3|TRBV7-3|.
CASSLTAGSSTDTQYF
TGTGCCAGCAGCTTAACAGCCGGGTCTAGCACAGATACGCAGTATTTT
>many|TRBJ2-1|TRBV11-2|.
CASSLVDEQFF
TGTGCCAGCAGCTTAGTAGATGAGCAGTTCTTC
>.|TRBJ2-2|TRBV10-1|.
CASNRPGTGELFF
TGCGCCAGCAATAGACCGGGCACCGGGGAGCTGTTTTTT
>.|TRBJ2-7|TRBV6-2/TRBV6-3|.
CASSPGLYEQYF
TGTGCCAGCAGCCCCGGACTCTACGAGCAGTACTTC